Here is one TCR beta chain with its context. Its matching antigen is unknown. This sample is part of a study of cytotoxic CD8 clonotypes in ibrutinib-treated CLL. Study-wide background: Responses: some 25 partial, 2 complete; after median approximately 70 months, roughly 14 stayed remitted, 12 progressed.

General study results and limits: There were few public clonotypes, and on treatment they contracted or stayed stable. Clonality was higher at ibrutinib response and returned toward baseline at progression.

With sequencing, the targeted depth ranged from 1 in 200,000 to 1 in 1 million T cells. Profiling relied on immunoSEQ multiplex PCR, and the TCRdb table lists in-frame clones only, not all of them. The repertoire includes around 250,000 clones, roughly 70% of them detected once, and 15% sits in the top ten. V was clipped by 4 bases and J by 4 bases, with 7 bases between them. Germline values: CDR1 MDHEN, CDR2 SYDVKM. The CDR3 contains 13 residues. This specimen consisted of PBMCs, obtained after 24 months of ibrutinib treatment. The TCR originated in a human donor with chronic lymphocytic leukemia. V and J are TRBV28 and TRBJ1-4, with D unclear. The DNA for the CDR3 is TGTGCCAGCAGTTCCCCGGATAATGAAAAACTGTTTTTT. The encoded protein is CASSSPDNEKLFF. Full variable domain (rest looked up from reference TRBV28 and TRBJ1-4): DVKVTQSSRYLVKRTGEKVFLECVQDMDHENMFWYRQDPGLGLRLIYFSYDVKMKEKGDIPEGYSVSREKKERFSLILESASTNQTSMYLCASSSPDNEKLFFGSGTQLSVL.